The table lists the clone carrying this T cell receptor (beta chain) with a few counts. The target antigen is unknown. One entry per CDR3 protein results from TCRdb running MiXCR on the 5' RACE reads. The profile shows 640,000 or so distinct CDR3 sequences, 5.5% to 6.5% of them singletons. Looked up from germline, CDR1 is GTSNPN and CDR2 is SVGIG (reference sequence). Trimming removed 3 bases from V and 5 bases from J; junction bases left unmatched: 10. This CDR3 contains 15 residues. This specimen comes from a study of identical twins. Study results and caveats: For out-of-frame beta sequences, excess twin sharing was weaker. The authors noted that invariant MAIT and iNKT cells could partly confound zero-insertion analyses. Cross-sectional statistical analysis, not tracking of the same donors, underpinned the conclusions. The models systematically underestimated how much out-of-frame TCR alpha was shared in monozygotic twins.

The rearrangement links TRBV30 to TRBJ2-3; 8 nucleotides agree with TRBD1. Input material: naive T cells sorted from blood. The clonotype comes from a man in his late teens or twenties in good health. The CDR3 DNA sequence: TGTGCCTGGAGACTCTACAGGGGGAATTTAGATACGCAGTATTTT. Its protein is CAWRLYRGNLDTQYF.